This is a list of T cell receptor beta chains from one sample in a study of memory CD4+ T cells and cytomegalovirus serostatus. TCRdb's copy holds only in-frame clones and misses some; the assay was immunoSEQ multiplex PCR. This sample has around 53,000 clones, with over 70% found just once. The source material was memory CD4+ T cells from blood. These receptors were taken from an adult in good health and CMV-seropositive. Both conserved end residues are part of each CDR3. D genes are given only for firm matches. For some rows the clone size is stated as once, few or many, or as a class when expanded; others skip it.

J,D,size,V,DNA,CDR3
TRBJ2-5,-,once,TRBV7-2,TGTGCCAGCAGCTCCGGGTGGACCCAGTACTTC,CASSSGWTQYF
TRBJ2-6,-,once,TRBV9,TGTGCCAGCAGCGTAGGCGGATCTGGGGCCAACGTCCTGACTTTC,CASSVGGSGANVLTF
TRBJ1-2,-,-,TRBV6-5,TGTGCCAGCAGGTTGGACAACACCAACTATGGCTACACCTTC,CASRLDNTNYGYTF
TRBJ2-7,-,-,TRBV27,TGTGCCAGCAGTTTTTATCGAGGGGGCGAGCAGTACTTC,CASSFYRGGEQYF
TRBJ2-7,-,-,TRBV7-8,TGTGCCAGCAGCTTAGCCCCTTCGATAGCCGAGCAGTACTTC,CASSLAPSIAEQYF
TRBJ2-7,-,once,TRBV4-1,TGCGCCAGCAGCCAAGACAGGGGAAGAGGGGTATACGAGCAGTACTTC,CASSQDRGRGVYEQYF
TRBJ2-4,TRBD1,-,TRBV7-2,TGTGCCAGCAGCTCAAGGGGACAGACAAACATTCAGTACTTC,CASSSRGQTNIQYF
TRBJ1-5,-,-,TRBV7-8,TGTGCCAGCAGCTTAGCCGGGGTCGGGCAAGGACAGCCCCAGCATTTT,CASSLAGVGQGQPQHF
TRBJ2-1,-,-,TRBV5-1,TGCGCCAGCAGCCTGGTGGGGCAGGGACGGGATGAGCAGTTCTTC,CASSLVGQGRDEQFF
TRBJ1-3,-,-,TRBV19,TGTGCCAGTACCCAGACATCCGGAAACACCATATATTTT,CASTQTSGNTIYF
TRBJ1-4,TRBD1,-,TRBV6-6,TGTGCCAGCAGTTCGGCACAGGGGGCGCATGAAAAACTGTTTTTT,CASSSAQGAHEKLFF
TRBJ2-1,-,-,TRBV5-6,TGTGCCAGCAGCGGAGTTGATCGGGATAATGAGCAGTTCTTC,CASSGVDRDNEQFF
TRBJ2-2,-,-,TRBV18,TGTGCCAGCTCACCTGGAATTACTGGTCCCGGGGAGCTGTTTTTT,CASSPGITGPGELFF
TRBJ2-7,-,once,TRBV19,TGTGCCAGTAGCGGGGACCGTGGAACGTACGAGCAGTACTTC,CASSGDRGTYEQYF
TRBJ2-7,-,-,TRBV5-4,TGTGCCAGCAGCTCCCCCCGGGATCCATACGAGCAGTACTTC,CASSSPRDPYEQYF
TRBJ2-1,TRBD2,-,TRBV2,TGTGCCAGCAGCGTCCCGGGACTAGCGGGTGAGCAGTTCTTC,CASSVPGLAGEQFF
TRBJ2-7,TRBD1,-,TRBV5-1,TGCGCCAGCAGCGACGACCCCGGGACAGTCTCCTACGAGCAGTACTTC,CASSDDPGTVSYEQYF
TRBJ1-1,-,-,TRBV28,TGTGCCAGCACCCAGGGGAATAAGAACACTGAAGCTTTCTTT,CASTQGNKNTEAFF
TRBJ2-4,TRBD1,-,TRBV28,TGTGCCACCGGACAGGGAAATACATACATTCAGTACTTC,CATGQGNTYIQYF
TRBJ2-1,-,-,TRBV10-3,TGTGCCATCAGGTTTAGACTAGACAATGAGCAGTTCTTC,CAIRFRLDNEQFF
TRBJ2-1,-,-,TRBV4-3,TGCGCCAGCAGCCAAGGAGTAAGAGCGGATGAGCAGTTCTTC,CASSQGVRADEQFF
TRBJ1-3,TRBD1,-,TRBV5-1,TGCGCCAGCAGCAAGGGACAGCCGGCCGACACCATATATTTT,CASSKGQPADTIYF
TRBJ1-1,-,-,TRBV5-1,TGCGCCAGCAGCCCAGGGTTGTTTAGGGCTGAAGCTTTCTTT,CASSPGLFRAEAFF
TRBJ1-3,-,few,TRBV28,TGTGCCAGCTCTTCTCAGGGATCGGCAGGAAACACCATATATTTT,CASSSQGSAGNTIYF
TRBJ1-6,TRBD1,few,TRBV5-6,TGTGCCAGCAGCTTCGGGACAGGAGTTAATTCACCCCTCCACTTT,CASSFGTGVNSPLHF
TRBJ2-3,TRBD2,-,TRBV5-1,TGCGCCAGCAGCTTGGGGACTAGCGGAACAGATACGCAGTATTTT,CASSLGTSGTDTQYF
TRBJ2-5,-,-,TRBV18,TGTGCCAGCTCACCGGGACCCTTGAATTTCCAAGAGACCCAGTACTTC,CASSPGPLNFQETQYF
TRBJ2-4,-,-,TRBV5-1,TGCGCCAGCAGCTTGGTGGCGGATCAAAACATTCAGTACTTC,CASSLVADQNIQYF
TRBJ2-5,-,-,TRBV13,TGTGCCAGCAGCTTACAAGCGGGAGAGACCCAGTACTTC,CASSLQAGETQYF
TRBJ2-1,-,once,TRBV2,TGTGCCAGCAGTGAACAAAGGTACAATGAGCAGTTCTTC,CASSEQRYNEQFF
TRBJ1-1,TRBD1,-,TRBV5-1,TGCGCCAGCAGCCTATCAGGGGGCGTGACTGAAGCTTTCTTT,CASSLSGGVTEAFF
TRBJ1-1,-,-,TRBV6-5,TGTGCCAGCAGTTACTCTGGCAGGGTGAACACTGAAGCTTTCTTT,CASSYSGRVNTEAFF
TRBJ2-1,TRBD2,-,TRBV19,TGTGCCAGTAGAGTTGGGTATGCGCGGGGGGGATCCTACAATGAGCAGTTCTTC,CASRVGYARGGSYNEQFF
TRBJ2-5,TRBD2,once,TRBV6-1,TGTGCCAGCAGTGAATCGATAGCGGGAGGGGGAGAGACCCAGTACTTC,CASSESIAGGGETQYF
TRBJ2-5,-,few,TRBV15,TGTGCCACCAGCAGAGGGGAACAGGACTATCAAGAGACCCAGTACTTC,CATSRGEQDYQETQYF
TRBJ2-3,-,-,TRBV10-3,TGTGCCACACTCAGCGGGTCCGGCGCAGATACGCAGTATTTT,CATLSGSGADTQYF
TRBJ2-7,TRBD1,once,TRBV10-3,TGTGCCATCAGTCCGGGACAGGGCTACGAGCAGTACTTC,CAISPGQGYEQYF
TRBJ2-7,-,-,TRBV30,TGTGCCTGGAGTGTAGGGCGCGTATCCTACGAGCAGTACTTC,CAWSVGRVSYEQYF
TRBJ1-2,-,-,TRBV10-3,TGTGCCATCAGGCCGGGGCAGGGGCCTAATGGCTACACCTTC,CAIRPGQGPNGYTF